This TCR beta chain was sequenced during a study of T cell repertoires in aging, cancer and after chemotherapy. Study summary: Chronic lymphocytic leukemia patients on fludarabine- or bendamustine-based regimens gave paired samples before and after chemotherapy. Notes on the study in general: In cancer patients, declining TCR diversity with age involved lost richness and lost evenness. Age-matched healthy donors had significantly more diverse, less clonal blood TCR repertoires than untreated cancer patients. Median generation probability rose over the chemotherapy interval in each cancer cohort, suggesting rebound thymic output.

Amplification of TCR beta used genomic DNA extracted from peripheral blood. Comments on this clonotype: Its antigen is currently unknown.

A mixed TRB-A/B primer pool amplified rearranged TRB by multiplex touch-down PCR. TCRdb fed the multiplex PCR reads into MiXCR, producing one record per CDR3 protein. There are about 6,700 distinct CDR3 sequences in the sample; roughly 22% occur only once, and roughly 8.3% lies in the top ten. The V and J ends lost 5 bases and 5 bases, in that order; junction bases with no gene match: 12. CDR1 is SGHTA, CDR2 FQGNSA, per germline. The CDR3 extends over 17 amino acids. The V call is TRBV7-2, the J call TRBJ1-5, with 10 bases aligning to TRBD1. The sample taken for sequencing was blood. The receptor was derived from a human donor with a blood cancer. CDR3 nucleotide sequence: TGTGCCAGCAGCCCAAAAGGGGGACAGGGGCCCCATCAGCCCCAGCATTTT. Translating gives CASSPKGGQGPHQPQHF.